The entry that follows covers one T cell receptor (beta chain) sequence. Its target antigen remains unknown. Library construction relied on the immunoSEQ multiplex PCR assay. For the multiplex PCR, a mixture combining 60 forward primers for TCR Vbeta segments and 13 reverse primers for TCR Jbeta segments was used. A multiplex PCR assay on genomic DNA amplified the CDR3 region of rearranged TCR beta genes. The Illumina HiSeq System was used to sequence the amplified TCR beta libraries as 87-base-pair reads. Regarding the original processing steps: In a later analysis, some 80 million unique TCR beta chains were counted across the roughly 610 repertoires, and about 9.9 million of these chains were shared by at least two donors. A nearest-neighbor algorithm error-corrected the raw reads and collapsed the reads into unique sequences, merging closely related sequences to remove PCR and sequencing errors. CDR3 sequences were aligned to IMGT reference sequences to assign V, D and J gene segments. For a sequence to be retained, at least a six-nucleotide match to both a V gene segment and a J gene segment was required. Rearrangements were classified as productive when the CDR3 lacked stop codons and remained in frame with V and J, and all other rearrangements were classified as non-productive. CDR3 was defined by IMGT convention, running from the second conserved V-encoded cysteine to the conserved J-encoded phenylalanine. In an earlier analysis of 587 of the donors, sequences lacking an unambiguous match to a single V gene segment were excluded. In an earlier analysis of approximately 550 of the donors, V segments were called functional above 56.7% productive rearrangements and were called segregating when the between-donor standard deviation exceeded 5%. To diagnose cytomegalovirus status from the catalog of TCR beta chain sequences, a statistical classification framework was built. In a later analysis, TCR nucleotide sequences were compared against IMGT/GENE-DB human TR gene sequences so that V and J genes could be assigned. A later analysis assigned CDR3 sequences and most-parsimonious VDJ recombination scenarios with the TCRdist pipeline. In a later analysis, every TCR beta chain was defined by the combination of its CDR3 amino acid sequence and its V-gene family, and reads without a unique V-gene family were dropped. A later analysis removed 592 highly shared, low-generation-probability nucleotide sequences to deal with suspected cross-contamination and a sequencing artifact. For each public chain, a later analysis derived a clonal expansion index from normalized ranks of inferred template counts within each repertoire. A later analysis computed generation probabilities with a VDJ recombination model fitted to out-of-frame rearrangements, and checked the results against IGoR. In a later analysis, hypergeometric tests were used to score TCR-TCR, TCR-HLA and TCR-CMV co-occurrence, with a repertoire-size bias correction applied to TCR pairs. In a later analysis, false discovery rates were estimated by permuting HLA or CMV assignments 20 times. In a later analysis, co-occurring TCRs were grouped using DBSCAN, and TCRdist sequence similarity was added for clustering within HLA-allele-positive subsets. Repertoires with fewer than 30,000 or more than 120,000 public chains were left out of co-occurrence clustering, as were five repertoires with anomalous nucleotide sharing. In TCRdb, the immuneACCESS table is reduced to in-frame sequences with V and J assigned. These tables do not hold every clone; where another copy was compared, an unresolved V gene accounts for under half, and the others remain unexplained. V, J and clone size were drawn from that table, and D and trimming were deduced from the DNA. The table kept for this sample lists 150,000 to 200,000 clones. The top ten hold 0.79% of the sample.

The cohort was made up of roughly 670 healthy bone marrow donors. At the time of sampling, every cohort member was nominally healthy, though immune exposures that went unrecorded were likely present. The donor was CMV seropositive and belonged to the group of more than 250 seropositive cohort members. A peripheral blood sample was provided by each donor, and peripheral blood mononuclear cells were used for TCR beta sequencing. The Qiagen DNeasy Blood Extraction Kit was used to extract genomic DNA from the blood cell samples. V is cut by 2 bases and J by 3 bases, and the space between the germline ends is 16 bases. Inclusive of the bounding cysteine and phenylalanine, the CDR3 is 16 residues long. The entry retains the CDR3 DNA only, 48 bases that are in frame from base 1. Looking up the germline V gene yields CDR1 SGHTA and CDR2 FQGNSA. The data derive from a study of cytomegalovirus exposure and HLA in healthy donors (dated by TCRdb to about 2017). Some background on the complete study: An earlier analysis of approximately 600 of the donors reported more than 250 Gb of sequence data and some 120 million unique TCR beta sequences from 150 million to 200 million T cells. An early release that covered about 600 HLA-typed donors contained approximately 300 gigabases of sequencing data and 65 million to 100 million unique TCR sequences. The genetic ancestry cluster associated with self-reported Caucasian donors included 81% of the approximately 430 genotyped donors. The study aimed to test whether cataloging public T cell receptors could reveal signatures of past pathogen exposure. The study used immunosequencing to profile the T cell repertoires of approximately 650 subjects and linked those repertoires to cytomegalovirus serostatus. Along with the roughly 610-subject first cohort, a separate validation cohort of over a hundred different subjects was used. To predict cytomegalovirus infection status, the study brought together high-throughput TCR immunosequencing, statistical association of individual TCRs with disease status, and machine learning. In a later analysis, previously published TCR beta repertoires from some 640 donors were re-analyzed and high-resolution HLA genotyping was added so that TCR occurrence patterns could be studied. The later analysis used no new phenotypic data to find candidate immune exposures, relying instead on TCR beta sequences and their occurrence across donors. In an earlier analysis of 587 of the donors, high-throughput TCR beta sequencing was used to judge whether each TCR beta V gene segment behaved as functional or pseudogenic. Donor age, sex, ethnicity and CMV serostatus were compiled alongside the repertoire data. In a later genetic analysis, genome-wide SNP genotypes for about 65% of the roughly 700 donors were used, and that subset was treated as a discovery cohort. Every discovery cohort repertoire had been produced on one sequencing platform. HLA typing covered class I and class II loci at four-digit resolution. Typing coverage varied by locus: about 620-630 donors for A, B, C, DRB1 and DQB1; 522 for DQA1; approximately 570 for DPA1; approximately 490 for DPB1. Because of strong linkage in the cohort, five DR-DQ haplotypes were treated as single units for association and clustering. Among about 410 genotyped donors of the cohort, an average of around 220,000 unique TCR beta nucleotide sequences was sequenced per donor, of which about 19% were non-productive. Paper-wide results and their limitations: Three of the identified cytomegalovirus-associated TCR beta chains were confirmed in vitro to be specific for cytomegalovirus antigens. The cohort was sequenced for TCR beta chains only, and without alpha or paired-chain data the features that could be detected were limited. The 87-base-pair reads could not distinguish some IMGT-functional V segments, including TRBV6-2 and TRBV6-3, so those segments were excluded. The authors suggested that the approach could potentially be generalized to other disease states and immunological phenotypes. A later analysis found that HLA-associated TCR beta chains were more clonally expanded and had lower generation probabilities than equally common non-associated chains. The earlier analysis of nearly 600 of the donors excluded 15 to 20 rarely observed V segments, including chromosome 9 orphons, because counts were too low. Specific HLA alleles were associated with about 17,000 TCR beta sequences at a false discovery rate of 0.05 in a later analysis. Correlated functional status among segregating V segments might reflect linkage disequilibrium, but an unknown experimental factor could not be ruled out. Broadly in line with IMGT annotations, most TCR beta V segments showed up in productive rearrangements about 90% or about 30% of the time in an earlier analysis of approximately 600 of the donors. A later genetic analysis reported fewer N-insertions in productive TCRs among donors in an Asian-associated ancestry cluster than the roughly 640-donor mean. For the cohort, immune exposure information was limited to CMV serostatus. Roughly uniform sequencing depth across donors was assumed in presence/absence analyses, although this assumption may not hold. A cluster of highly shared sequence variants was judged likely to be a technical artifact of the sequencing pipeline. Because HLA typing was unavailable for some donors at each locus, only the typed subset was used in association tests. While some public TCRs were present in many individuals, most TCR sequences turned up only very rarely across donors. A later analysis found that TCR association rates varied across HLA loci, with DRB1 alleles showing the most associated TCRs and HLA-C alleles the fewest. In a later genetic analysis, a missense DCLRE1C variant was associated with V-gene and J-gene trimming of TCR beta chains, and the association was replicated in an independent cohort. In a later analysis, most CMV-associated TCR beta chains were found to appear HLA-restricted, with HLA associations seemingly driven largely by CMV exposure. Several of the top co-occurrence clusters appeared to be linked to parvovirus B19, influenza, CMV and Epstein-Barr virus, according to a later analysis. Assigning TCR associations to individual alleles was difficult when HLA alleles, especially DR and DQ, strongly co-occurred. The classifier was reported to diagnose cytomegalovirus status with high specificity and sensitivity in both the original cohort and the validation cohort. The study gave a list of about 170 TCR beta chains associated with cytomegalovirus. A further reported finding was that TCR beta sequences accurately predicted the HLA-A and HLA-B alleles for most subjects in the first cohort.

Sequencing used PBMCs. The chain links TRBV7-2 with TRBJ1-2; the D gene cannot be resolved reliably. This receptor was taken from a woman aged 18-35 years in good health and CMV-seropositive. The DNA sequence reads TGTGCCAGCAGCTTATATATGAACCCCCGGGACTATGGCTACACCTTC. It encodes CASSLYMNPRDYGYTF.